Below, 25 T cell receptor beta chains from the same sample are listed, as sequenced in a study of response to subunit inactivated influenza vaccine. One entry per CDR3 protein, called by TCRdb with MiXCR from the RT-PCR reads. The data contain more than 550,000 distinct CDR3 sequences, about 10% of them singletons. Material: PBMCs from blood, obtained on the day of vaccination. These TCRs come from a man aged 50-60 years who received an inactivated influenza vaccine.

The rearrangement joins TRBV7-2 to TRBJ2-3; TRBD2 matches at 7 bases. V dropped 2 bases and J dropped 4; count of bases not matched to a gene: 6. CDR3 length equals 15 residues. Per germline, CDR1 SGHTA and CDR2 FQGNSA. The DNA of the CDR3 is TGTGCCAGCAGCTTAACGCGGGAGATGGCAGATACGCAGTATTTT. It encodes CASSLTREMADTQYF.

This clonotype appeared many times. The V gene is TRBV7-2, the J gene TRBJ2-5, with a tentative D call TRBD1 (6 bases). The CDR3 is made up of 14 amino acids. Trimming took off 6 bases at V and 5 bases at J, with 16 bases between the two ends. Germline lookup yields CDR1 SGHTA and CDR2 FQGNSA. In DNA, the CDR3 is TGTGCCAGCAGTTCCTCTGGGGGCTTGGAGACCCAGTACTTC. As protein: CASSSSGGLETQYF.

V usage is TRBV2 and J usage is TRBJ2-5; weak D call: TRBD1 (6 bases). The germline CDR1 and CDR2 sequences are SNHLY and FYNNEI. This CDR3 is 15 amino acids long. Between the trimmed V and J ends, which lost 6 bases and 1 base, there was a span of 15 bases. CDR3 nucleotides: TGTGCCAGCAGGGCCCGGGACAACTTCCAAGAGACCCAGTACTTC. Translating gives CASRARDNFQETQYF.

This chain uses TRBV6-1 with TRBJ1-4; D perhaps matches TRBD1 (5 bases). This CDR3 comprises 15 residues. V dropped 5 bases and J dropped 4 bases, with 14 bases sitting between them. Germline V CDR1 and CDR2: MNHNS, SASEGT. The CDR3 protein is CASSPEGLVNEKLFF. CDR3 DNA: TGTGCCAGCAGTCCCGAGGGGCTCGTTAATGAAAAACTGTTTTTT.

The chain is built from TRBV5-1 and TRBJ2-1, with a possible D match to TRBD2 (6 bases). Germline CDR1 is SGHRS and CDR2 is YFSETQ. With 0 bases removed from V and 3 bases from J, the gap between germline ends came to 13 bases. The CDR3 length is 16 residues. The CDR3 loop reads CASSLGPGSGYNEQFF. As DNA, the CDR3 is TGCGCCAGCAGCTTGGGTCCCGGGAGCGGCTACAATGAGCAGTTCTTC.

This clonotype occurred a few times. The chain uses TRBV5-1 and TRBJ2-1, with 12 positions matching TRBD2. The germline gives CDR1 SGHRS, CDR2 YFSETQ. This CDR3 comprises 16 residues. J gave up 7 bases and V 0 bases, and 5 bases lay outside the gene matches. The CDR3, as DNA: TGCGCCAGCAGCTTGGCCCCGACTAGCGGGAGAAATGAGCAGTTCTTC. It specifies CASSLAPTSGRNEQFF.

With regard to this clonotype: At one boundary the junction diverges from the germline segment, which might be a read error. The CDR3 spells CSASLEANHPQHF. The CDR3 coding sequence is TGCAGCGCCTCTTTGGAGGCGAATCATCCCCAGCATTTT. This sequence joins TRBV29-1 and TRBJ1-5, with D uncertain. There are 13 residues in the CDR3. Germline V gene data show CDR1 as SQVTM and CDR2 as ANQGSEA.

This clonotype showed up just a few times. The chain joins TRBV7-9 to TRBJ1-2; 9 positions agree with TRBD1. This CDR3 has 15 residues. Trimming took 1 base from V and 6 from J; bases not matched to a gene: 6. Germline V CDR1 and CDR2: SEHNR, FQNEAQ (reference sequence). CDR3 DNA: TGTGCCAGCAGCTTAGATCGGGACAGGGCCCATGGCTACACCTTC. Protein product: CASSLDRDRAHGYTF.

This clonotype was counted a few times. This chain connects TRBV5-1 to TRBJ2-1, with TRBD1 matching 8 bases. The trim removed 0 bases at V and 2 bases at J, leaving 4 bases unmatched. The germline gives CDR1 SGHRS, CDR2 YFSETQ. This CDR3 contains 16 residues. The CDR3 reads CASSLVGQGPYNEQFF. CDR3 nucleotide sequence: TGCGCCAGCAGCTTGGTAGGACAGGGACCCTACAATGAGCAGTTCTTC.

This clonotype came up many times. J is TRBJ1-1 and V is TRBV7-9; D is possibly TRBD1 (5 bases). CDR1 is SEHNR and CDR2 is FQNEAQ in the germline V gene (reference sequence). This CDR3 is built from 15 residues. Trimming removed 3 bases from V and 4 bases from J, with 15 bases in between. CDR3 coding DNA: TGTGCCAGCAGCTTTCAGGGCGTCCGGACCACTGAAGCTTTCTTT. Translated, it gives CASSFQGVRTTEAFF.

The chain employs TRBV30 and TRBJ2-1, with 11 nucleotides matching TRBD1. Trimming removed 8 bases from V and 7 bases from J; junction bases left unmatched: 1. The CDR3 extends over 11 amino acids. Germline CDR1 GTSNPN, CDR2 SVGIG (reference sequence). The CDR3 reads CARDRGNEQFF. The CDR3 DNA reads TGTGCCCGGGACAGGGGGAATGAGCAGTTCTTC.

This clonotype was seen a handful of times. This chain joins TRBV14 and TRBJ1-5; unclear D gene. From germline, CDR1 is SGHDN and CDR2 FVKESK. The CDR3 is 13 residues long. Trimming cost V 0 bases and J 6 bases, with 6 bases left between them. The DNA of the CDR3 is TGTGCCAGCAGCCAAGATATGGGTCAGCCCCAGCATTTT. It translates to CASSQDMGQPQHF.

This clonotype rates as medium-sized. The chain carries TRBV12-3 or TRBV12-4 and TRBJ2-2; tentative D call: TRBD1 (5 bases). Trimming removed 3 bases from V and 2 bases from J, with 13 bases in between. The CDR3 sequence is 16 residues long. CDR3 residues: CASSFGATFNTGELFF. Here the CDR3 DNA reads TGTGCCAGCAGTTTTGGGGCGACTTTCAACACCGGGGAGCTGTTTTTT.

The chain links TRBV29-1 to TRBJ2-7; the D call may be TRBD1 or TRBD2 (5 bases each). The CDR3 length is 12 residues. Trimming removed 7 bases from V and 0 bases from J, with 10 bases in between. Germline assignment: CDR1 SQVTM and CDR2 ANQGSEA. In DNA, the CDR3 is TGCAGCGGGCAGGGACGCTCCTACGAGCAGTACTTC. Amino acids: CSGQGRSYEQYF.

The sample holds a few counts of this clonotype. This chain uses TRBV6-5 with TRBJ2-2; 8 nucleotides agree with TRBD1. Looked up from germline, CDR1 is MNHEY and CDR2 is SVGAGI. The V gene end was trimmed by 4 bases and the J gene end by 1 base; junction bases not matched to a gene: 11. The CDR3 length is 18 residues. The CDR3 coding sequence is TGTGCCAGCAGTTCCAATCCCTACGGGACAGGGAACACCGGGGAGCTGTTTTTT. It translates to CASSSNPYGTGNTGELFF.

The CDR3 DNA is TGTGCCAGCAGCGTCGACGTCCGTAACACTGAAGCTTTCTTT. It is translated as CASSVDVRNTEAFF. The chain combines TRBV7-9 with TRBJ1-1; D uncertain. Germline V lookup: CDR1 SEHNR, CDR2 FQNEAQ (reference sequence). This CDR3 has 14 residues. Trimming took 5 bases from V and 2 from J, leaving 12 bases between them.

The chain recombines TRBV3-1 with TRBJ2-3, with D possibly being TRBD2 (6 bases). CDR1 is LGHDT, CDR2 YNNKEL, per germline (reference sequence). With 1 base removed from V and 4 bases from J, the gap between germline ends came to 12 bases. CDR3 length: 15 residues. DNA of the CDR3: TGTGCCAGCAGCCAAGGACGGGGGTGGGCAGATACGCAGTATTTT. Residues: CASSQGRGWADTQYF.

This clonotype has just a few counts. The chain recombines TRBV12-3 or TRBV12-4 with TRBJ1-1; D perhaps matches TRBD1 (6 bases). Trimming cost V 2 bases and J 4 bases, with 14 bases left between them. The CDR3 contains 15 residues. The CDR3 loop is CASSLRGAAVTEAFF. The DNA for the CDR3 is TGTGCCAGCAGTTTAAGGGGGGCGGCAGTCACTGAAGCTTTCTTT.

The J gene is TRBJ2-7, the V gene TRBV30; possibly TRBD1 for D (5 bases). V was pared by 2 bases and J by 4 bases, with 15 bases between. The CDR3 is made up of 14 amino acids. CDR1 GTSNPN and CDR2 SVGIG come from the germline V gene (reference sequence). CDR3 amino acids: CAWSIRGRPYEQYF. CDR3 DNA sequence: TGTGCCTGGAGTATTAGGGGAAGGCCTTACGAGCAGTACTTC.

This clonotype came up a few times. Here the CDR3 reads CASSPRLGGGTDTQYF. The CDR3, as DNA: TGTGCCAGCAGCCCCAGGCTCGGGGGGGGCACAGATACGCAGTATTTT. V and J are TRBV7-9 and TRBJ2-3; 8 bases fit TRBD2. From germline, CDR1 is SEHNR and CDR2 FQNEAQ (reference sequence). The CDR3 runs 16 residues. With 5 bases clipped from V and 1 base from J, the junction kept 8 bases outside the gene matches.

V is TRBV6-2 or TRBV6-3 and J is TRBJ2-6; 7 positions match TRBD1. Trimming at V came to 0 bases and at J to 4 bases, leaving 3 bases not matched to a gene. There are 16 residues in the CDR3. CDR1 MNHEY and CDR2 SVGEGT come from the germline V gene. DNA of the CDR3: TGTGCCAGCAGTTACTCCCAGGACAGGGGGGCCAACGTCCTGACTTTC. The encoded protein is CASSYSQDRGANVLTF.

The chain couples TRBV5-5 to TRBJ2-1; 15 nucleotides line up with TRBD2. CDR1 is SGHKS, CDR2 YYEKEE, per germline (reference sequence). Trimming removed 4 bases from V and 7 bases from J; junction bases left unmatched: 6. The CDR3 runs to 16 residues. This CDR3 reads CASSQGLAGGVNEQFF. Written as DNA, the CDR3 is TGTGCCAGCAGCCAAGGACTAGCGGGGGGGGTGAATGAGCAGTTCTTC. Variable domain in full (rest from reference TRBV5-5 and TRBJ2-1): DAGVTQSPTHLIKTRGQQVTLRCSPISGHKSVSWYQQVLGQGPQFIFQYYEKEERGRGNFPDRFSARQFPNYSSELNVNALLLGDSALYLCASSQGLAGGVNEQFFGPGTRLTVL.

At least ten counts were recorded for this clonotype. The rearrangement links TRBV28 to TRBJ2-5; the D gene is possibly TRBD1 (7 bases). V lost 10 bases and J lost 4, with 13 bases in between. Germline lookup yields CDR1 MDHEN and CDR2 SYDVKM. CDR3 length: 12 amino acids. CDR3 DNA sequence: TGTGCCACCTCAGGGGGGTTAGAGACCCAGTACTTC. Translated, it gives CATSGGLETQYF.

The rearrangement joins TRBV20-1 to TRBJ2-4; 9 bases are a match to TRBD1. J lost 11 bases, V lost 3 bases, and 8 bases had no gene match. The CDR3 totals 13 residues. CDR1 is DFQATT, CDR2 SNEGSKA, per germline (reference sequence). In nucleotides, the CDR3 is TGCAGTGCTAGGGAGACAGGGGGTCCAGTTCAGTACTTC. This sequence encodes CSARETGGPVQYF.

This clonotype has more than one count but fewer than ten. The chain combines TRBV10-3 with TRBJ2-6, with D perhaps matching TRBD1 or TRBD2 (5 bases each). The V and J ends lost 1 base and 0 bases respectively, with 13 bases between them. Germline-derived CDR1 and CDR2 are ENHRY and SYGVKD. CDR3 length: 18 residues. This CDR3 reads CAISELGETYSGANVLTF. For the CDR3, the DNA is TGTGCCATCAGTGAGTTGGGGGAAACATACTCTGGGGCCAACGTCCTGACTTTC.